This TCR beta chain was documented in a study of identifying expanded T cells in peripheral blood. The repertoire was sequenced with immunoSEQ multiplex PCR; TCRdb's copy has only in-frame clones and lacks some. This table holds 100,000 or so clones, approximately 88% found once. Note on this clone: Its antigen remains unidentified. Other DNA sequences of this sample code for an identical CDR3.

No infections or other immune events were documented during collection. Study-wide points: Technical replicates showed around 1.3 changed clones; approximately two weeks about 16.4; four weeks 19. Clone count variance between roughly 2-week samples rose with total template count.

J gave up 2 bases and V 1 base, and 1 base lay outside the gene matches. The CDR3 length is 15 residues. Germline CDR1 reads SGHRS; CDR2 reads YFSETQ. This chain uses TRBV5-1 with TRBJ1-4; 8 bases agree with TRBD1. The TCR comes from a person between 18 and 75 years old in good health. Sequencing was carried out using blood. The CDR3 sequence: CASSLQGATNEKLFF. CDR3 nucleotides: TGCGCCAGCAGCTTGCAGGGGGCTACTAATGAAAAACTGTTTTTT.